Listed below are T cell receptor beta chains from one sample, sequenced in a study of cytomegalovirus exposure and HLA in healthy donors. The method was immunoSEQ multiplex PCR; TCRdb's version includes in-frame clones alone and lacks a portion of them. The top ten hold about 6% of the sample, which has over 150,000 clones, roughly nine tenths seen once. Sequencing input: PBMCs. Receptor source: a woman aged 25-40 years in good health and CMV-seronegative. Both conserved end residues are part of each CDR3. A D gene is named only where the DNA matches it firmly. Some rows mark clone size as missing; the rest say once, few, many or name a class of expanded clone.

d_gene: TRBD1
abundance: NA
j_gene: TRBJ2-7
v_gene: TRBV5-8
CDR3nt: TGTGCCAGCAGCCCCGTTTGGATAGACAGGGGTAGGGACGAGCAGTACTTC
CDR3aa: CASSPVWIDRGRDEQYF

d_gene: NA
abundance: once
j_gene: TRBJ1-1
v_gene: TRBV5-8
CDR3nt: TGTGCCAGCAGCTTGGCTTCCCCAGGCCTGAACACTGAAGCTTTCTTT
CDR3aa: CASSLASPGLNTEAFF

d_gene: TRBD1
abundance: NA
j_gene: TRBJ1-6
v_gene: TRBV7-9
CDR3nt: TGTGCCGTGGGACAGGGTGACAATTCACCCCTCCACTTT
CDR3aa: CAVGQGDNSPLHF

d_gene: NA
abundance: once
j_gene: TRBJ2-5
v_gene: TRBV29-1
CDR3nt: TGCAGCGTTGAAGATCTAGGGGACACCGTCCAAGAGACCCAGTACTTC
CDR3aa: CSVEDLGDTVQETQYF

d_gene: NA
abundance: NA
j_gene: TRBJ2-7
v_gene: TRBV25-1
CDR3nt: TGTGCCAGCAGTAAAACAGGGTTCGGTGAGCAGTACTTC
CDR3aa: CASSKTGFGEQYF

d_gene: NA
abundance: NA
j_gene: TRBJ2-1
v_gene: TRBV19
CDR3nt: TGTGCCAGTGGAGACGGAAACAATGAGCAGTTCTTC
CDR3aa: CASGDGNNEQFF

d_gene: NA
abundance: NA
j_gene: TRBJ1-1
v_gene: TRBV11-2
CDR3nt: TGTGCCAGCAGCTACGGACAGCTGAACACTGAAGCTTTCTTT
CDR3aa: CASSYGQLNTEAFF

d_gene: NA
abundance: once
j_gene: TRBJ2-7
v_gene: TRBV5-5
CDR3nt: TGTGCCAGCAGCTTGGGCCTGACCTACGAGCAGTACTTC
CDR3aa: CASSLGLTYEQYF

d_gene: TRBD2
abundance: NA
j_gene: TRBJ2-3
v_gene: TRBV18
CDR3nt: TGTGCCAGCTCACCGGCGGGAGGTAGCACAGATACGCAGTATTTT
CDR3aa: CASSPAGGSTDTQYF

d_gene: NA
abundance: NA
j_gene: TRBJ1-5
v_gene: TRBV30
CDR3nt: TGTGCCTGGAGTGTATTCGGCAATCAGCCCCAGCATTTT
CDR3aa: CAWSVFGNQPQHF

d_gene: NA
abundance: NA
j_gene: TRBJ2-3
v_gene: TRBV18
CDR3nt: TGTGCCAGCTCACCAAGGCCAGATACGCAGTATTTT
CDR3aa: CASSPRPDTQYF

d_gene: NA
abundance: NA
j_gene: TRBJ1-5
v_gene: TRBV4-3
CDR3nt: TGCGCCAGCAGCCAAGACACCACTAGCAATCAGCCCCAGCATTTT
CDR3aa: CASSQDTTSNQPQHF

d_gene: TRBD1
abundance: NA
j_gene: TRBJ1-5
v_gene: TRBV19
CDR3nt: TGTGCCAGTAGTATCGTCCGGGACAGGGGGTATCAGCCCCAGCATTTT
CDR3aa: CASSIVRDRGYQPQHF

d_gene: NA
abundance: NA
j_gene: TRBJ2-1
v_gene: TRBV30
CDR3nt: TGTGCCTGGAGTGTACGCCAGGGTCATGAGCAGTTCTTC
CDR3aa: CAWSVRQGHEQFF

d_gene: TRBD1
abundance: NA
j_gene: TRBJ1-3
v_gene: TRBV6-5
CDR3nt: TGTGCCAGCAGTTACTCGGGACAGTATTCTGGAAACACCATATATTTT
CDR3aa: CASSYSGQYSGNTIYF

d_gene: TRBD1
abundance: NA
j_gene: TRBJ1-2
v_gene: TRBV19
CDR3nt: TGTGCCAGTAGTCTTCGGACAGGGGATGTTGCTGGCTACACCTTC
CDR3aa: CASSLRTGDVAGYTF

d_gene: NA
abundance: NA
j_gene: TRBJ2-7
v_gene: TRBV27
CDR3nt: TGTGCCAGCAGCAAACGGGCTCAGGAGTACGAGCAGTACTTC
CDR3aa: CASSKRAQEYEQYF

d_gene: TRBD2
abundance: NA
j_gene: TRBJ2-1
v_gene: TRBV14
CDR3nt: TGTGCCAGCAGCCAAGATCTAGCGGGAGTGAATGAGCAGTTCTTC
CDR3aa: CASSQDLAGVNEQFF

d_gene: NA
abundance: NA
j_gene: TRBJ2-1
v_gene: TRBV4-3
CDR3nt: TGCGCCAGCAGCCAACCGGGGAAGAACGGTGAGCAGTTCTTC
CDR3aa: CASSQPGKNGEQFF

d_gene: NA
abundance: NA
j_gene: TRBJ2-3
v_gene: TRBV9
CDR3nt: TGTGCCAGCAGCACTCGCCCGGGGACCGCAGATACGCAGTATTTT
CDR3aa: CASSTRPGTADTQYF

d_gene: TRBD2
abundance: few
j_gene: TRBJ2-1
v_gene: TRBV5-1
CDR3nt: TGCGCCAGCAGCCGCGAGCCCCCTAGCGGGGGGGACAATGAGCAGTTCTTC
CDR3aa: CASSREPPSGGDNEQFF

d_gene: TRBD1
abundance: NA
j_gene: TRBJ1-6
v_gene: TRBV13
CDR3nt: TGTGCCAGCAGCTCCCGACAGGGCAGGTCCTATAATTCACCCCTCCACTTT
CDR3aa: CASSSRQGRSYNSPLHF

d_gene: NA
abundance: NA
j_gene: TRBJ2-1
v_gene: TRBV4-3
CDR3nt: TGCGCCAGCAGCCACTACAGACGGGGGTACAATGAGCAGTTCTTC
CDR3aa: CASSHYRRGYNEQFF

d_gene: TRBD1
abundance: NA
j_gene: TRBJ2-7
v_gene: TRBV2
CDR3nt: TGTGCCAGCAGTGTATTCAGGGGGCTTGTCTACGAGCAGTACTTC
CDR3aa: CASSVFRGLVYEQYF